This is a list of T cell receptor beta chains from one sample in a study of OX40 agonist ivuxolimab in advanced cancers. Using immunoSEQ multiplex PCR, the repertoire was profiled, and TCRdb retains in-frame clones only, with some absent. Of under 100,000 clones in the sample, roughly 90% were seen once. Sequencing was performed on CD4+ or CD8+ T cells sorted from blood, taken in a trial of the OX40 agonist ivuxolimab. The receptors come from an adult with an advanced solid tumor such as melanoma, head and neck, liver or kidney cancer. Each CDR3 is given with its conserved first and last residue. The D gene is left open where the match is weak. Clone size, where shown, is once, few, many, or a class for clones that have expanded.

j_call | clone_size | v_call | d_call | cdr3_nt | cdr3_aa
TRBJ2-7 | NA | TRBV18 | TRBD2 | TGTGCCAGCTCACCGGGACTAGCGGGAGTCGAGCAGTACTTC | CASSPGLAGVEQYF
TRBJ1-2 | NA | TRBV19 | TRBD1 | TGTGCCAGTAGTGCGGAGCCGGGACAGAAATCGGCTAACTATGGCTACACCTTC | CASSAEPGQKSANYGYTF
TRBJ1-5 | NA | TRBV27 | NA | TGTGCCAGCGGGGCGGGAAATATTGGGCAGCCCCAGCATTTT | CASGAGNIGQPQHF
TRBJ2-7 | NA | TRBV7-9 | TRBD2 | TGTGCCAGCAGCCCCCGGGGCGGGAGATTCTACGAGCAGTACTTC | CASSPRGGRFYEQYF
TRBJ2-2 | NA | TRBV11-2 | NA | TGTGCCAGCAGCTTACAACAGAACACCGGGGAGCTGTTTTTT | CASSLQQNTGELFF
TRBJ1-1 | NA | TRBV5-1 | NA | TGCGCCAGCAGCTGGGGGGCAGGGGCGAGCACTGAAGCTTTCTTT | CASSWGAGASTEAFF
TRBJ2-1 | NA | TRBV7-3 | TRBD2 | TGTGCCAGCAGCTTAACTCCCCTAGCGGGAGCTCGCGATGAGCAGTTCTTC | CASSLTPLAGARDEQFF
TRBJ1-5 | NA | TRBV5-1 | NA | TGCGCCAGCAGCCTTGGGGAAGGGCATCAGCCCCAGCATTTT | CASSLGEGHQPQHF
TRBJ2-7 | NA | TRBV10-3 | NA | TGTGCCATCAGTGAGTCCTCCCCCAAGCTACAGTACTTC | CAISESSPKLQYF
TRBJ1-4 | NA | TRBV5-1 | TRBD1 | TGCGCCAGCAGCTGGATGTCACAGGGGTTGCGAGGTGAAAAACTGTTTTTT | CASSWMSQGLRGEKLFF
TRBJ1-4 | NA | TRBV18 | NA | TGTGCCAGCTCACCCCGGGGCAGGGTGCTTTCTAATGAAAAACTGTTTTTT | CASSPRGRVLSNEKLFF
TRBJ2-2 | NA | TRBV6-5 | NA | TGTGCCAGCAACTCCCCGACATCAGGAGCCGGGGAGCTGTTTTTT | CASNSPTSGAGELFF
TRBJ1-2 | NA | TRBV13 | TRBD1 | TGTGCCAGCAGCTCCCAGGGGGCGTATGACTATGGCTACACCTTC | CASSSQGAYDYGYTF
TRBJ2-1 | NA | TRBV6-6 | TRBD2 | TGTGCCAGCAGTCCCAGAGCGGGAGGGCCCCTCTTC | CASSPRAGGPLF
TRBJ1-5 | NA | TRBV5-4 | NA | TGTGCCAGCAGCTTGGAAAGCAATCAGCCCCAGCATTTT | CASSLESNQPQHF
TRBJ1-1 | NA | TRBV27 | NA | TGTGCCAGCAGTTTAGGAGGGGGTGGAAACACTGAAGCTTTCTTT | CASSLGGGGNTEAFF
TRBJ1-2 | NA | TRBV19 | NA | TGTGCCAGTAGTACCCCCGCCGGGGCAGACATGAGCTATGGCTACACCTTC | CASSTPAGADMSYGYTF
TRBJ2-5 | NA | TRBV5-1 | TRBD1 | TGCGCCAGCAGCTGGGACAGGGGGGAGACCCAGTACTTC | CASSWDRGETQYF
TRBJ2-7 | few | TRBV11-2 | NA | TGTGCCAGCAGCTTAGGGCCCCGGGACCGGGACGAGCAGTACTTC | CASSLGPRDRDEQYF
TRBJ1-1 | NA | TRBV18 | NA | TGTGCCAGCTCACCGGTACAAACGAACACTGAAGCTTTCTTT | CASSPVQTNTEAFF
TRBJ1-6 | once | TRBV30 | TRBD1 | TGTGCCGTAGGGCAGGGGGCTAATTCACCCCTCCACTTT | CAVGQGANSPLHF
TRBJ2-5 | NA | TRBV7-6 | NA | TGTGCCAGCAGCTCGCAACAGGGAGGGGAGACCCAGTACTTC | CASSSQQGGETQYF
TRBJ2-7 | NA | TRBV11-2 | TRBD1 | TGTGCCAGCAGCTCAAACCTACAGGGGACGGAGCAGTACTTC | CASSSNLQGTEQYF
TRBJ2-3 | NA | TRBV7-6 | TRBD1 | TGTGCCAGCAGCACCCGGACAGGGTCCGGCACAGATACGCAGTATTTT | CASSTRTGSGTDTQYF
TRBJ2-3 | NA | TRBV5-1 | NA | TGCGCCAGCAGCTTACAGACAGCTAGCACAGATACGCAGTATTTT | CASSLQTASTDTQYF
TRBJ2-1 | NA | TRBV10-3 | TRBD2 | TGTGCCATCAGTGGGGTAGCGGGAGGCACCTACAATGAGCAGTTCTTC | CAISGVAGGTYNEQFF
TRBJ2-3 | NA | TRBV5-4 | TRBD1 | TGTGCCAGCAGCTCCCAACTGACAGGGGGCGATGGTACGCAGTATTTT | CASSSQLTGGDGTQYF